This record covers a single T cell receptor (beta chain). The data stem from a study of blood T cell repertoires in COVID-19. Study overall: Italy, Spain and the United States were the sources of the convalescent and acute COVID-19 samples. From T cells, B-cell-depleted T cells, or PBMCs came the material, which was cDNA or gDNA.

Per the authors' pipeline: Estimated nucleated cell counts came from reference gene primer amplification. Method: immunoSEQ multiplex PCR; TCRdb's copy keeps in-frame clones and lacks some. V and J calls and clone size are those listed in that table; D and trimming were worked out from the DNA. The sample shows 50,000 to 70,000 clones, around 77% of them seen only once. V lost 6 bases and J 0 bases, leaving 11 bases between the germline ends. This CDR3 comprises 14 residues. Germline V gene data show CDR1 as MRHNA and CDR2 as SNTAGT. Sequences were obtained from peripheral blood. This TCR was recovered from a man aged 60 to 75 with acute or convalescent COVID-19. V and J are TRBV6-4 and TRBJ1-1; D unclear. The CDR3 DNA reads TGTGCCAGCAGAGATCATAGCTTGAACACTGAAGCTTTCTTT. Protein sequence: CASRDHSLNTEAFF.